The sequence of this T cell receptor beta chain was determined in a study of blood T cell repertoires in COVID-19. Study-wide background: Sites across the United States, Italy and Spain contributed samples from acute and convalescent COVID-19.

Per the original data handling: Quantification of nucleated cells was approximated via reference gene primer amplification. Sequenced by immunoSEQ multiplex PCR; TCRdb stores in-frame clones only, minus some. Clone size and V and J calls were adopted from that table, with D and trimming inferred from the DNA. Of over 150,000 clones in the sample, about 86% were seen once. Sequencing was done on a sample of PBMCs or T cells enriched from blood (not recorded which). This TCR was sampled from a man in his fifties who had recovered from COVID-19.

The CDR3 DNA reads as TGTGCCAGCAGCTTGGGCGGTAACAGGGCCACCGGGGAGCTGTTTTTT. Translated: CASSLGGNRATGELFF. This sequence joins TRBV5-5 and TRBJ2-2; D possibly corresponds to TRBD1 (6 bases). Trimming stripped 0 bases from V and 4 bases from J, with 13 bases between. Germline CDR1 and CDR2: SGHKS and YYEKEE (reference sequence). This CDR3 comprises 16 residues.